This section outlines one TCR beta chain sequence together with its context. The sample belongs to a study of blood T cell repertoires in COVID-19. Study at large: Sites across the United States, Italy and Spain contributed samples from acute and convalescent COVID-19. From T cells, B-cell-depleted T cells, or PBMCs came the material, which was cDNA or gDNA.

Per the original methods: Estimates of nucleated cell counts were drawn from the amplification of reference gene primers. Sequencing was performed with immunoSEQ multiplex PCR; in TCRdb, only in-frame clones are kept and a portion is missing. V, J and clone size are those of that table, while D and trimming were read from the DNA. This sample has fewer than 15,000 clones, with 86% found just once. Trimming left V 0 bases short and J 5 bases short, with 12 bases between. The length of the CDR3 is 15 residues. Germline values: CDR1 SGHRS, CDR2 YFSETQ. The sequenced material came from peripheral blood. The V and J genes are TRBV5-1 and TRBJ2-1; no firm D call. This clonotype was obtained from a human donor in a cohort sampled during active COVID-19. CDR3 DNA: TGCGCCAGCAGCTTGGGTGCCACCTACGACAATGAGCAGTTCTTC. Translated, it gives CASSLGATYDNEQFF.